The entry below describes one TCR beta chain. Its antigen is undetermined. The data belong to a study of T cell responses to AZD1222 COVID-19 vaccine. Study observations and caveats: Clonal diversity was possibly underestimated; the donors were predominantly white British and more often female.

With 0 bases removed from V and 5 bases from J, the gap between germline ends came to 14 bases. Germline V gene sequence: CDR1 SGHRS, CDR2 YFSETQ. The CDR3 loop spans 15 amino acids. The method was immunoSEQ multiplex PCR; TCRdb's version includes in-frame clones alone and lacks a portion of them. The sample includes around 120,000 clones, 92% of them seen just once. The chain couples TRBV5-1 to TRBJ1-2, with D possibly matching TRBD1 (6 bases). The clonotype originates from an adult in good health. Sequenced material: peripheral blood, taken on day 0 of AZD1222 vaccination. The CDR3 sequence is CASSLDRAEGYGYTF. In DNA form, the CDR3 reads TGCGCCAGCAGCTTGGACAGGGCCGAGGGGTATGGCTACACCTTC.